Sequencing of this T cell receptor beta chain was carried out in a study of CD4 and CD8 cells across lung adenocarcinoma regions. The length of the CDR3 is 18 residues. Germline lookup yields CDR1 MNHEY and CDR2 SVGAGI. Trimming left V 0 bases short and J 7 bases short, with 22 bases between. TCRdb ran MiXCR on the PCR reads and lists one entry per CDR3 protein. The sample lists around 8,000 distinct CDR3 sequences, 46% occurring once. Sequencing input: CD4+ T cells from the margin of a lung tumor. V is TRBV6-5 and J is TRBJ2-1; no clear D. The TCR originated in a female donor with lung adenocarcinoma. The CD4 and CD8 labels of this study may be unreliable. Here the CDR3 reads CASSYSFYVGYIWNEQFF. The DNA for the CDR3 is TGTGCCAGCAGTTACTCATTTTACGTGGGGTATATTTGGAATGAGCAGTTCTTC.